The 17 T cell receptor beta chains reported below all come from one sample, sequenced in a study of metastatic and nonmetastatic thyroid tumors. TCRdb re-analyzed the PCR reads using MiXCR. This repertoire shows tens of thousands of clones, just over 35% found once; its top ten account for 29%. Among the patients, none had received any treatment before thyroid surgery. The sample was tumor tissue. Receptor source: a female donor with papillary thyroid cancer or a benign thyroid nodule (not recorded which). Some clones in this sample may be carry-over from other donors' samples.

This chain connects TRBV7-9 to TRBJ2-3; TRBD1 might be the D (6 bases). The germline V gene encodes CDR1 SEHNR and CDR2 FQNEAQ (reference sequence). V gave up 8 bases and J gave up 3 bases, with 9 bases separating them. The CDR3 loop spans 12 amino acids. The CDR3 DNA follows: TGTGCCAGCGAGGGGGATACAGATACGCAGTATTTT. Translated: CASEGDTDTQYF.

CDR3 protein: CASSLHIPNTGELFF. CDR3 DNA sequence: TGCGCCAGCAGCTTGCATATCCCGAACACCGGGGAGCTGTTTTTT. V usage is TRBV5-1 and J usage is TRBJ2-2; D ambiguous. Germline lookup yields CDR1 SGHRS and CDR2 YFSETQ. This CDR3 is 15 amino acids long. The V end was cut by 1 base, the J end by 0 bases, with 7 bases between.

CDR3 region: CASSMRQGPTEAFF. CDR3 DNA: TGTGCCAGCAGTATGAGACAGGGACCAACTGAAGCTTTCTTT. The rearrangement links TRBV28 to TRBJ1-1; TRBD1 agrees at 7 bases. From germline, CDR1 is MDHEN and CDR2 SYDVKM. V lost 5 bases to trimming and J lost 5 bases; unmatched junction nucleotides: 8. The CDR3 has 14 residues.

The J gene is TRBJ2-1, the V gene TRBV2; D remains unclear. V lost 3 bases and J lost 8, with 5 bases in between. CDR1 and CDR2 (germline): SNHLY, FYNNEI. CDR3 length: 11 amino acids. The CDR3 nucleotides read TGTGCCAGCAGTGATTTGTATGAGCAGTTCTTC. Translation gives CASSDLYEQFF.

This chain's CDR3 is CASSQIAGGETQYF. The CDR3 nucleotides read TGTGCCAGCAGCCAAATTGCAGGGGGAGAGACCCAGTACTTC. The rearrangement links TRBV3-1 to TRBJ2-5; 7 bases are shared with TRBD1. The germline V gene has CDR1 LGHDT and CDR2 YNNKEL (reference sequence). This CDR3 has 14 residues. With V trimmed by 2 bases and J by 4 bases, 4 bases remained unmatched.

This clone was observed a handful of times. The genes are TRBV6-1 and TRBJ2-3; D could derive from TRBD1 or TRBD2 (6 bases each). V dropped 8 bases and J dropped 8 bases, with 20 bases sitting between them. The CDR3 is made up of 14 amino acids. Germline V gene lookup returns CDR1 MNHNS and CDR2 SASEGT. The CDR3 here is CASHPGEGGRTQYF. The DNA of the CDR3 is TGTGCCAGCCATCCGGGAGAGGGGGGCCGTACGCAGTATTTT.

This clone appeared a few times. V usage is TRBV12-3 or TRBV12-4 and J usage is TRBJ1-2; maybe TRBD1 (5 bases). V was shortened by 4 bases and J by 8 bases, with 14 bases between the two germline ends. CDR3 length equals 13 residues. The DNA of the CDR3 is TGTGCCAGCAGTTCCGGTGGCAGGGCCGGCTACACCTTC. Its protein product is CASSSGGRAGYTF.

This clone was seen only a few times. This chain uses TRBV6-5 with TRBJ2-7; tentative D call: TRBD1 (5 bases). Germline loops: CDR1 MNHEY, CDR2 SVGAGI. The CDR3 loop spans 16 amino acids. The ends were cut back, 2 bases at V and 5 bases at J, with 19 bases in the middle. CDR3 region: CASSYGHRHLLNEQYF. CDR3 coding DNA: TGTGCCAGCAGTTACGGACACAGACACCTACTAAACGAGCAGTACTTC.

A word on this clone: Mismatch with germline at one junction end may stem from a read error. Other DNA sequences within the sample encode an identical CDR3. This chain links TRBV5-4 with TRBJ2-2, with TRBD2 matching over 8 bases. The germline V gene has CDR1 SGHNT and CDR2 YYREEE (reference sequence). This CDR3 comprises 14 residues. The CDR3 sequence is CASSAGLGVGELFF. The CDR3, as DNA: TGCGCCAGCAGCGCGGGACTAGGGGTCGGGGAGCTGTTTTTT.

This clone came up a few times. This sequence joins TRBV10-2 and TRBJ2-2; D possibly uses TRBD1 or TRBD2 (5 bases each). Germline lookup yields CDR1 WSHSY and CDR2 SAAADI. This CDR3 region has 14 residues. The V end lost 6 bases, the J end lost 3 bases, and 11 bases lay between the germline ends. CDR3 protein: CASRDLGDTGELFF. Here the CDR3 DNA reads TGCGCCAGCAGGGATCTGGGGGACACCGGGGAGCTGTTTTTT.

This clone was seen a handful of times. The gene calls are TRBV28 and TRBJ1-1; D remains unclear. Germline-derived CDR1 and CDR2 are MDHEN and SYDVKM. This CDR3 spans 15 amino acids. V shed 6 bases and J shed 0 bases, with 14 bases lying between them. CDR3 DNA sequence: TGTGCCAGCAGCCGAAAGACCCTAATGAACACTGAAGCTTTCTTT. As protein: CASSRKTLMNTEAFF.

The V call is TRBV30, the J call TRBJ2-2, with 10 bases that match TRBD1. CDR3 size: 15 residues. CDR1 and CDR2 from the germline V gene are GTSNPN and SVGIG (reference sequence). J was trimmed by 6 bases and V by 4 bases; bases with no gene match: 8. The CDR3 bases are TGTGCCTGGATACGAGGACAGGGGGGATCCGGGGAGCTGTTTTTT. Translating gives CAWIRGQGGSGELFF. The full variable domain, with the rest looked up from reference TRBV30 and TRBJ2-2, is SQTIHQWPATLVQPVGSPLSLECTVEGTSNPNLYWYRQAAGRGLQLLFYSVGIGQISSEVPQNLSASRPQDRQFILSSKKLLLSDSGFYLCAWIRGQGGSGELFFGEGSRLTVL.

The CDR3 is CASSLGQGFRSPLHF. The CDR3 DNA reads as TGTGCCAGCAGTTTGGGACAGGGTTTTCGATCACCCCTCCACTTT. The chain couples TRBV6-1 to TRBJ1-6, with 9 bases aligning to TRBD1. Unmatched junction bases numbered 9, after V lost 5 bases and J lost 10 bases. The CDR3 loop spans 15 amino acids. CDR1 is MNHNS and CDR2 is SASEGT in the germline V gene.

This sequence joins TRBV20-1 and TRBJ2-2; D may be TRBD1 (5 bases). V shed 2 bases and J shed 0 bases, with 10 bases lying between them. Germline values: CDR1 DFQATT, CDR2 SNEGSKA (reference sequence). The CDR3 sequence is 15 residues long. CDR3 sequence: CSARSRQSNTGELFF. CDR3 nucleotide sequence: TGCAGTGCTAGAAGTCGACAGTCGAACACCGGGGAGCTGTTTTTT.

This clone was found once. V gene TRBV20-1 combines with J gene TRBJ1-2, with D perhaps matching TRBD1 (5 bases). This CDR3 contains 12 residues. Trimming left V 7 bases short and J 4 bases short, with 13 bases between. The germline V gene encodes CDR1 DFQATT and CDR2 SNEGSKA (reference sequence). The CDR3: CSVLTAIYGYTF. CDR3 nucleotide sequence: TGCAGTGTTCTGACAGCTATCTATGGCTACACCTTC.

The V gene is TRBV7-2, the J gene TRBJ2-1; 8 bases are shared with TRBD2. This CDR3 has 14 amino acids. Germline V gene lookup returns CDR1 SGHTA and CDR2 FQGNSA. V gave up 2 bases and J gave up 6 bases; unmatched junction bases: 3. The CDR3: CASSLTSGLNEQFF. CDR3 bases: TGTGCCAGCAGCTTAACTAGCGGCCTCAATGAGCAGTTCTTC. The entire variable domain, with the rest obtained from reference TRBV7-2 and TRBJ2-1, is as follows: GAGVSQSPSNKVTEKGKDVELRCDPISGHTALYWYRQSLGQGLEFLIYFQGNSAPDKSGLPSDRFSAERTGGSVSTLTIQRTQQEDSAVYLCASSLTSGLNEQFFGPGTRLTVL.

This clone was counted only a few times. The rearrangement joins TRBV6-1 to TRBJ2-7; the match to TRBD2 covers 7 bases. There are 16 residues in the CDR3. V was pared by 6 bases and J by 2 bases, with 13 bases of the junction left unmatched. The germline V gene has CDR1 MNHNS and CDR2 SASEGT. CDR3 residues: CASRGGSQIPPYEQYF. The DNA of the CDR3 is TGTGCCAGCAGGGGGGGGTCTCAAATTCCACCCTACGAGCAGTACTTC.